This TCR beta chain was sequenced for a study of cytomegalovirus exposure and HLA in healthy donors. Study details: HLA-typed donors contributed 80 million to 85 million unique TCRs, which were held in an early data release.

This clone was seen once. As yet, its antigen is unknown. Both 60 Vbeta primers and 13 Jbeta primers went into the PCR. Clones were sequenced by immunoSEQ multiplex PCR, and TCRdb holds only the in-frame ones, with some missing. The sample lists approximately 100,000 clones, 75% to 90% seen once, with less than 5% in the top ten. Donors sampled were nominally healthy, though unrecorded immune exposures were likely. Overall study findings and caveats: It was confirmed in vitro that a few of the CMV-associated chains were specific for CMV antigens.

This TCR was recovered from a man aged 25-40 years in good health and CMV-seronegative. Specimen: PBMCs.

The chain's CDR3 is CASSPLGRGVSYEQYF. The CDR3 region has the DNA TGTGCCAGCAGTCCCCTGGGGCGGGGGGTCTCCTACGAGCAGTACTTC. This sequence joins TRBV28 and TRBJ2-7; 8 positions agree with TRBD2. The CDR3 covers 16 residues. The trim removed 5 bases at V and 0 bases at J, leaving 9 bases unmatched. Germline V gene sequence: CDR1 MDHEN, CDR2 SYDVKM.